These T cell receptor beta chains were read from a single sample in a study of cytotoxic CD8 clonotypes in ibrutinib-treated CLL. Only in-frame clones appear in the TCRdb table, and some are missing; sequencing was by immunoSEQ multiplex PCR. The sample contains about 160,000 clones, 81% of which appear only once. The sequenced sample was PBMCs, obtained after 12 months of ibrutinib treatment. The receptors come from a human donor with chronic lymphocytic leukemia. Both conserved end residues are part of each CDR3. Fields, in order: V gene, D gene, clone size, J gene, CDR3 protein, CDR3 DNA. D genes are given only for firm matches. For some rows the clone size is stated as once, few or many, or as a class when expanded; others skip it.

v_gene: TRBV14
d_gene: .
abundance: .
j_gene: TRBJ2-1
CDR3aa: CASSQSIFGGQFF
CDR3nt: TGTGCCAGCAGCCAATCTATTTTTGGAGGGCAGTTCTTC

v_gene: TRBV19
d_gene: TRBD1
abundance: once
j_gene: TRBJ2-1
CDR3aa: CASSTTRQGRHEQFF
CDR3nt: TGTGCCAGTAGTACGACTCGACAGGGGCGGCATGAGCAGTTCTTC

v_gene: TRBV11-2
d_gene: .
abundance: .
j_gene: TRBJ2-5
CDR3aa: CASSLGHQETQYF
CDR3nt: TGTGCCAGCAGCTTAGGCCACCAAGAGACCCAGTACTTC

v_gene: TRBV11-1
d_gene: TRBD1
abundance: .
j_gene: TRBJ2-3
CDR3aa: CASRLQGRADTQYF
CDR3nt: TGTGCCAGCAGATTACAGGGGCGAGCAGATACGCAGTATTTT

v_gene: TRBV19
d_gene: TRBD1
abundance: .
j_gene: TRBJ2-7
CDR3aa: CASSLQPQGKSYEQYF
CDR3nt: TGTGCCAGTAGTCTACAACCACAGGGGAAGTCCTACGAGCAGTACTTC

v_gene: TRBV28
d_gene: .
abundance: .
j_gene: TRBJ2-5
CDR3aa: CASSPGTRETQYF
CDR3nt: TGTGCCAGCAGCCCCGGGACAAGGGAGACCCAGTACTTC

v_gene: TRBV27
d_gene: TRBD1
abundance: .
j_gene: TRBJ1-2
CDR3aa: CASRLEGGVGIYGYTF
CDR3nt: TGTGCCAGCAGATTGGAAGGGGGCGTCGGGATCTATGGCTACACCTTC

v_gene: TRBV5-1
d_gene: .
abundance: .
j_gene: TRBJ2-5
CDR3aa: CASSLMREETQYF
CDR3nt: TGCGCCAGCAGCTTGATGAGAGAAGAGACCCAGTACTTC

v_gene: TRBV6-5
d_gene: TRBD2
abundance: few
j_gene: TRBJ2-1
CDR3aa: CASSYLGGSGYEQFF
CDR3nt: TGTGCCAGCAGTTATTTAGGCGGGAGTGGATATGAGCAGTTCTTC

v_gene: TRBV18
d_gene: TRBD1
abundance: .
j_gene: TRBJ2-5
CDR3aa: CASSSPRTGGRRQETQYF
CDR3nt: TGTGCCAGCTCATCACCTCGGACAGGGGGTAGGAGACAAGAGACCCAGTACTTC

v_gene: TRBV7-2
d_gene: .
abundance: .
j_gene: TRBJ2-5
CDR3aa: CASSLGPRTPETQYF
CDR3nt: TGTGCCAGCAGCTTGGGCCCCCGTACACCCGAGACCCAGTACTTC

v_gene: TRBV19
d_gene: .
abundance: .
j_gene: TRBJ2-1
CDR3aa: CASRGGTGGYNEQFF
CDR3nt: TGTGCCAGCAGGGGGGGGACAGGTGGGTACAATGAGCAGTTCTTC

v_gene: TRBV1
d_gene: .
abundance: .
j_gene: TRBJ1-5
CDR3aa: CTSSQDGNQPQHF
CDR3nt: TGCACCAGCAGCCAAGACGGCAATCAGCCCCAGCATTTT

v_gene: TRBV27
d_gene: TRBD1
abundance: .
j_gene: TRBJ1-5
CDR3aa: CASSWTGDNQPQHF
CDR3nt: TGTGCCAGCAGTTGGACAGGGGACAATCAGCCCCAGCATTTT

v_gene: TRBV5-1
d_gene: TRBD2
abundance: few
j_gene: TRBJ2-3
CDR3aa: CASSPLGLAVTDTQYF
CDR3nt: TGCGCCAGCAGCCCGCTCGGACTAGCGGTCACAGATACGCAGTATTTT

v_gene: TRBV18
d_gene: .
abundance: .
j_gene: TRBJ2-7
CDR3aa: CASSPQDASSYEQYF
CDR3nt: TGTGCCAGCTCCCCCCAGGACGCCAGCTCCTACGAGCAGTACTTC

v_gene: TRBV7-2
d_gene: .
abundance: few
j_gene: TRBJ1-6
CDR3aa: CASSLNANSPLHF
CDR3nt: TGTGCCAGCAGCTTAAACGCTAATTCACCCCTCCACTTT